These 5 T cell receptor beta chains were all obtained from the same sample, sequenced in a study of control samples from healthy donors and cancer patients. Repertoires were generated with immunoSEQ multiplex PCR, while TCRdb's copy carries only in-frame clones and drops some. The data contain under 150,000 clones, about nine tenths of them singletons. The sample taken for sequencing was blood. These receptors came from a woman aged 25-40 years in good health.

This clone occurred once. The rearrangement links TRBV19 to TRBJ1-1; D might be TRBD1 (6 bases). The CDR3 extends over 15 amino acids. Trimming removed 1 base from V and 6 bases from J, with 15 bases in between. The germline V gene has CDR1 LNHDA and CDR2 SQIVND (reference sequence). CDR3: CASSIAGRGRAEAFF. As DNA, the CDR3 is TGTGCCAGTAGTATAGCTGGCAGGGGAAGGGCTGAAGCTTTCTTT.

This chain joins TRBV19 and TRBJ1-1; possible D gene TRBD1, 5 bases. Trimming cost V 6 bases and J 1 base, with 15 bases left between them. This CDR3 spans 15 amino acids. Germline loops: CDR1 LNHDA, CDR2 SQIVND (reference sequence). CDR3 amino acids: CASSPQGTWNTEAFF. The DNA for the CDR3 is TGTGCCAGTAGCCCTCAGGGTACGTGGAACACTGAAGCTTTCTTT.

This clone was recorded only once. The chain couples TRBV5-1 to TRBJ1-6; unclear D gene. CDR1 SGHRS and CDR2 YFSETQ come from the germline V gene. The CDR3 has 14 residues. The ends were cut back, 0 bases at V and 9 bases at J, with 10 bases in the middle. This CDR3 reads CASSLAVNSSPLHF. The CDR3 DNA is TGCGCCAGCAGCTTGGCAGTTAACTCTTCACCCCTCCACTTT.

The chain couples TRBV5-1 to TRBJ2-7; 7 bases agree with TRBD1. This CDR3 comprises 14 residues. The V gene end was trimmed by 1 base and the J gene end by 2 bases; junction bases not matched to a gene: 3. The V gene's germline CDR1 is SGHRS and CDR2 YFSETQ. This CDR3 is CASSLTTGAYEQYF. Here the CDR3 DNA reads TGCGCCAGCAGCTTGACCACAGGGGCCTACGAGCAGTACTTC.

The rearrangement links TRBV29-1 to TRBJ2-2; 9 nucleotides line up with TRBD1. Unmatched junction bases numbered 3, after V lost 6 bases and J lost 4 bases. The germline gives CDR1 SQVTM, CDR2 ANQGSEA. The CDR3 consists of 13 residues. CDR3 region: CSVGQGTTGELFF. CDR3 coding DNA: TGCAGCGTCGGACAGGGGACCACCGGGGAGCTGTTTTTT.